This is a list of T cell receptor beta chains from one sample in a study of T cell responses to AZD1222 COVID-19 vaccine. TCRdb's table, derived via immunoSEQ multiplex PCR, lists solely in-frame clones and lacks some. This table holds roughly 100,000 clones, approximately 87% found once. The sample was peripheral blood, taken on day 0 of AZD1222 vaccination. Receptors originate from an adult in good health. Both conserved end residues are part of each CDR3. Each record gives: clone size, V gene, J gene, D gene, CDR3 DNA, CDR3 protein. A D gene is named only where the DNA matches it firmly. Only part of the rows carry a size: once, few, many, or a class if the clone is expanded.

.	TRBV11-3	TRBJ2-1	.	TGTGCCAGCAGTTTGGGCCCGATCGGGGCAGACCGGGGTGAGCAGTTCTTC	CASSLGPIGADRGEQFF
.	TRBV5-4	TRBJ1-4	TRBD1	TGTGCCAGCAGCTCAGGACGGGACAGGGTTAATGAAAAACTGTTTTTT	CASSSGRDRVNEKLFF
.	TRBV6-1	TRBJ2-7	.	TGTGCCAGCAGTGATCGTGGGAACGGGGCCGAGCAGTACTTC	CASSDRGNGAEQYF
.	TRBV19	TRBJ2-2	.	TGTGCCAGTAGGTCCCCTGACGCAGAAGGGACCGGGGAGCTGTTTTTT	CASRSPDAEGTGELFF
.	TRBV5-1	TRBJ1-4	.	TGCGCCAGCAGCTTAGGTGGGACTAATGAAAAACTGTTTTTT	CASSLGGTNEKLFF
few	TRBV28	TRBJ2-7	.	TGTGCCAGCAGTCGGAGCAGTGCCTACGAGCAGTACTTC	CASSRSSAYEQYF
.	TRBV4-1	TRBJ1-5	.	TGCGCCAGCAGCCAACAAGACACGCCCATCGGGAGCCAGCATTTT	CASSQQDTPIGSQHF
.	TRBV5-4	TRBJ1-1	TRBD1	TGTGCCAGCAGCAAGGACAGGCAGGGGACTGAAGCTTTCTTT	CASSKDRQGTEAFF
.	TRBV5-1	TRBJ1-4	.	TGCGCCAGCAGCCTCGGGACGTCCGAAGGGGAAAAACTGTTTTTT	CASSLGTSEGEKLFF
.	TRBV7-2	TRBJ2-3	.	TGTGCCAGCAGCGTAAGATACGACACAGATACGCAGTATTTT	CASSVRYDTDTQYF
.	TRBV3-1/TRBV3-2	TRBJ2-7	TRBD2	TGTGCCAGCAGCCTCGGACTAGCGGGTACAGGGCAGTACTTC	CASSLGLAGTGQYF
few	TRBV7-9	TRBJ2-1	.	TGTGCCAGCAGCTTGGGCCCCAGCCGGGACTCGGATGAGTTCTTC	CASSLGPSRDSDEFF
.	TRBV21-1	TRBJ1-1	.	TGTGCCAGCAGCAGCCAGGGGGCCACTGAAGCTTTCTTT	CASSSQGATEAFF
.	TRBV28	TRBJ2-6	.	TGTGCCAGCAGTTTACTTGGGGCGGTGGGGGCCAACGTCCTGACTTTC	CASSLLGAVGANVLTF
.	TRBV28	TRBJ2-2	TRBD1	TGTGCCAGCAGCCGGGACAGCCTCACCGGGGAGCTGTTTTTT	CASSRDSLTGELFF
once	TRBV5-5	TRBJ2-3	.	TGTGCCAGCGGGCGGGCGGCAGATACGCAGTATTTT	CASGRAADTQYF
.	TRBV6-1	TRBJ2-1	.	TGTGCCAGCAGTGGACCGGGTAGCGTCGGCTCCTACAATGAGCAGTTCTTC	CASSGPGSVGSYNEQFF
.	TRBV5-1	TRBJ2-5	.	TGCGCCAGCAGCTTGGAAGGGAAAGAGACCCAGTACTTC	CASSLEGKETQYF
.	TRBV19	TRBJ2-2	.	TGTGCCAGTAGTTTGACCAGGGTCCCCGGGGAGCTGTTTTTT	CASSLTRVPGELFF
.	TRBV10-3	TRBJ2-7	.	TGTGCCAACGCCCCCCGGGACCACGAGCAGTACTTC	CANAPRDHEQYF
.	TRBV27	TRBJ1-5	TRBD1	TGTGCCAGCAGTTTAACCAGCCCACGACAGGGTGATCAGCCCCAGCATTTT	CASSLTSPRQGDQPQHF
.	TRBV6-4	TRBJ2-4	TRBD2	TGTGCCAGCAGTGCCATCCAACTAGCGGAGCTACTTATAGCCAAAAACATTCAGTACTTC	CASSAIQLAELLIAKNIQYF
.	TRBV3-1/TRBV3-2	TRBJ1-3	.	TGTGCCAGCAGCCAACATCGAGGAAACACCATATATTTT	CASSQHRGNTIYF
.	TRBV10-3	TRBJ2-1	.	TGTGCCATCAGTGAGGGTCAGGACAATGAGCAGTTCTTC	CAISEGQDNEQFF
.	TRBV28	TRBJ1-5	.	TGTGCCAGCAGGCTTCTCGGGGTCCATCAGCCCCAGCATTTT	CASRLLGVHQPQHF
.	TRBV4-3	TRBJ2-7	TRBD2	TGCGCCAGCAGCCAAGATCTAGCGGGAGGAGGAGAGCAGTACTTC	CASSQDLAGGGEQYF
.	TRBV18	TRBJ2-7	TRBD2	TGTGCCAGCTCCCCCAGGGCCGCGGGAGGAAACTACGAGCAGTACTTC	CASSPRAAGGNYEQYF
.	TRBV7-2	TRBJ1-6	.	TGTGCCAGCAGCTCGCGAGGGACAACGAATTCACCCCTCCACTTT	CASSSRGTTNSPLHF
.	TRBV2	TRBJ1-5	.	TGTGCCAGCAGTGGGGCAACTGGTTTGGAACAGCCCCAGCATTTT	CASSGATGLEQPQHF
once	TRBV28	TRBJ1-2	TRBD1	TGTGCCAGCAGTTTAGGGGACAGAACCTATGGCTACACCTTC	CASSLGDRTYGYTF
.	TRBV6-5	TRBJ2-7	TRBD1	TGTGCCAGCAGGGGGGACAGCTACGAGCAGTACTTC	CASRGDSYEQYF
.	TRBV9	TRBJ1-1	TRBD1	TGTGCCAGCAGCCCAACAGGGGGAACGAACACTGAAGCTTTCTTT	CASSPTGGTNTEAFF
.	TRBV5-1	TRBJ2-7	.	TGCGCCAGTATGAGGGGGGAGGGCCGGACCTACGAGCAGTACTTC	CASMRGEGRTYEQYF
.	TRBV7-9	TRBJ1-1	.	TGTGCCAGCAGCCGGGATTCGAACACTGAAGCTTTCTTT	CASSRDSNTEAFF
.	TRBV28	TRBJ2-2	.	TGTGCCAGCAGTCCCACCTTAGGAGGCGGGGAGCTGTTTTTT	CASSPTLGGGELFF
.	TRBV24-1	TRBJ2-3	.	TGTGCCACCAGTGACAACCGGGACTCTAGCACAGATACGCAGTATTTT	CATSDNRDSSTDTQYF